This is a list of T cell receptor beta chains from one sample in a study of shared clonotypes between healthy human individuals. Only in-frame clones appear in the TCRdb table, and some are missing; sequencing was by immunoSEQ multiplex PCR. The table shows about 680,000 clones, with roughly 78% occurring only once. The sequencing sample was made of memory CD4+ T cells sorted from blood. The receptors derive from a woman in her 30s in good health. CDR3s include the opening cysteine and the closing phenylalanine or tryptophan. Fields, in order: J gene, D gene, V gene, clone size, CDR3 DNA, CDR3 protein. The D gene is left open where the match is weak. Clone sizes are given selectively: once, few, many, or a class where the clone is expanded.

>TRBJ2-5|.|TRBV4-1|.
TGCGCCAGCAGCCAACTGGACGGCCACCCGAGGTTGGTCCAGTACTTC
CASSQLDGHPRLVQYF
>TRBJ2-1|.|TRBV5-1|.
TGCGCCAGCAGCCGCTCGGAGAGAGCGGACTCCTACAATGAGCAGTTCTTC
CASSRSERADSYNEQFF
>TRBJ2-7|.|TRBV21-1|few
TGTGCCAGCAGCAATAATTGCAGGGCCGAGTTCTCCTACGAGCAGTACTTC
CASSNNCRAEFSYEQYF
>TRBJ2-6|.|TRBV5-1|few
TGCGCCAGCAGCTTGCCTAGCGAGTCTGGGGCCAACGTCCTGACTTTC
CASSLPSESGANVLTF
>TRBJ2-1|.|TRBV7-6|.
TGTGCCAGCAGCTGGGGCCTCGAGCAGTTCTTC
CASSWGLEQFF
>TRBJ1-4|.|TRBV7-9|.
TGTGCCAGCAGCTTAGCTTCAGGAACAACTAATGAAAAACTGTTTTTT
CASSLASGTTNEKLFF
>TRBJ2-1|.|TRBV13|.
TGTGCCAGCAGCTTTAAGTGGAGAGAGCAGTTCTTC
CASSFKWREQFF
>TRBJ2-1|.|TRBV11-3|.
TGTGCCAGCAGCTTAATGCGTTATAATGAGCAGTTCTTC
CASSLMRYNEQFF
>TRBJ2-7|TRBD2|TRBV5-1|.
TGCGCCAGCAGCTTTACCCTAGCGGGAGTTGCCGAGCAGTACTTC
CASSFTLAGVAEQYF
>TRBJ2-5|.|TRBV5-1|few
TGCGCCAGCAGCTTGGGGCCAATCATCAGCCAAATTCTTCAAGAGACCCAGTACTTC
CASSLGPIISQILQETQYF
>TRBJ1-5|.|TRBV2|few
TGTGCCAGCACGAAGGCAGGGAATAGCAATCAGCCCCAGCATTTT
CASTKAGNSNQPQHF
>TRBJ2-3|TRBD2|TRBV6-5|.
TGTGCCAGCAAAGCGGGAGTTATCACAGATACGCAGTATTTT
CASKAGVITDTQYF
>TRBJ2-7|.|TRBV19|.
TGTGCCAGTAGTAGAACAGGGAACGAGCAGTACTTC
CASSRTGNEQYF
>TRBJ2-1|TRBD1|TRBV25-1|.
TGTGCCAGCAGTGAAGCTCTGGACAGGGGGTCCCACAATGAGCAGTTCTTC
CASSEALDRGSHNEQFF
>TRBJ2-2|.|TRBV2|.
TGTGCCAGCAGTCTTCAGGGGCCCTATGGGACCGGGGAGCTGTTTTTT
CASSLQGPYGTGELFF
>TRBJ2-7|.|TRBV11-2|.
TGTGCCAGCAGCACCATCCACACAGTCGACACCTACGAGCAGTACTTC
CASSTIHTVDTYEQYF
>TRBJ2-7|.|TRBV5-1|.
TGCGCCAGCAGCTCGAACAGGGACGGCGAGCAGTACTTC
CASSSNRDGEQYF
>TRBJ1-3|TRBD1|TRBV4-1|.
TGCGCCAGCAGCCCCGGGACAGGGAAAAAACCGAACACCATATATTTT
CASSPGTGKKPNTIYF
>TRBJ2-3|TRBD1|TRBV5-1|many
TGCGCCAGCAGCTTGGGACAGGGGGCGTCCACAGATACGCAGTATTTT
CASSLGQGASTDTQYF
>TRBJ1-3|TRBD1|TRBV6-1|once
TGTGCCAGCAAGACAGGGACCAGCTCTGGAAACACCATATATTTT
CASKTGTSSGNTIYF
>TRBJ2-3|TRBD2|TRBV5-1|.
TGCGCCAGCAGCTTGGGGGTAGCGGGAGGCCCCACAGATACGCAGTATTTT
CASSLGVAGGPTDTQYF
>TRBJ2-3|.|TRBV7-2|.
TGTGCCAGCAGCTTAGTAGCTCGCACAAGCACAGATACGCAGTATTTT
CASSLVARTSTDTQYF
>TRBJ2-7|TRBD1|TRBV9|.
TGTGCCAGCAGCGTAGGGACAGGGGGCTTTTACGAGCAGTACTTC
CASSVGTGGFYEQYF
>TRBJ2-3|.|TRBV19|many
TGTGCCAGTAGTCGGGGCACAGATACGCAGTATTTT
CASSRGTDTQYF
>TRBJ1-1|.|TRBV7-9|once
TGTGCCAGCAGCCCTTCCATGAACACTGAAGCTTTCTTT
CASSPSMNTEAFF
>TRBJ2-7|.|TRBV7-6|.
TGTGCCAGCAGCTTGGGGAATCGCTACGAGCAGTACTTC
CASSLGNRYEQYF
>TRBJ1-4|.|TRBV5-5|.
TGTGCCAGCAGCAGGGAGCAAGGGGTCGATGAAAAACTGTTTTTT
CASSREQGVDEKLFF
>TRBJ2-7|.|TRBV2|.
TGTGCCAGCAGCAAGAACCGACAGGCCGCATCCTACGAGCAGTACTTC
CASSKNRQAASYEQYF
>TRBJ1-2|.|TRBV2|few
TGTGCCAGCAGGGAGGGGTATGGCTACACCTTC
CASREGYGYTF
>TRBJ1-4|.|TRBV4-1|few
TGCGCCAGCAGCCAAGACCGGAGTCAAGGGGAAAAACTGTTTTTT
CASSQDRSQGEKLFF
>TRBJ1-1|TRBD1|TRBV29-1|.
TGCAGCGGATCGGGACAGGGAAACACTGAAGCTTTCTTT
CSGSGQGNTEAFF
>TRBJ1-5|.|TRBV28|few
TGTGCCACCTACCCAGGACACCTCAATCAGCCCCAGCATTTT
CATYPGHLNQPQHF
>TRBJ2-7|TRBD1|TRBV4-3|.
TGCGCCAGCAGTAGGGGGCCCGAGCAGTACTTC
CASSRGPEQYF
>TRBJ1-2|TRBD1|TRBV28|.
TGTGCCAGCAGTTCGGGACAGCCCCTCTATGGCTACACCTTC
CASSSGQPLYGYTF
>TRBJ2-7|.|TRBV14|.
TGTGCCAGCAGCCAAGATCTTCCCGGGGTAGGCGGGCAGTACTTC
CASSQDLPGVGGQYF
>TRBJ2-5|.|TRBV15|.
TGTGCCACCAGCAGAGGAGCACTTCAAGAGACCCAGTACTTC
CATSRGALQETQYF
>TRBJ1-1|.|TRBV18|once
TGTGCCAGCTCACCGAGCACGGGCAGTGAAGCTTTCTTT
CASSPSTGSEAFF
>TRBJ1-5|.|TRBV5-8|few
TGTGCCAGCAGCCTGACTCTGGACGCCACCAAAGCCCAGCATTTT
CASSLTLDATKAQHF
>TRBJ2-1|.|TRBV11-3|.
TGTGCCAGCGCTAGGGCTAGCGCCTACAATGAGCAGTTCTTC
CASARASAYNEQFF
>TRBJ2-1|.|TRBV7-3|.
TGTGCCAGCAGCGGGGACCCTTGGAAAAACAATGAGCAGTTCTTC
CASSGDPWKNNEQFF